This T cell receptor (beta chain) was captured by sequencing in a study of CD8 T cells in ankylosing spondylitis. Each CDR3 protein is one row after TCRdb ran MiXCR on the 5' RACE reads. The profile covers around 390,000 distinct CDR3 sequences, with about 22% appearing a single time and roughly a sixth taken by the ten largest. This clonotype was seen only a few times. What it recognizes is unknown. Findings of the study overall: Characteristic of ankylosing spondylitis blood, it appeared, was a TCR beta motif comprising about eight highly homologous variants. Matched ankylosing spondylitis synovial fluid reportedly showed significant enrichment of disease-linked clones. Peripheral blood samples showed relatively rare disease-linked clones, and these clones were CD8+.

CDR3 size: 16 residues. Germline values: CDR1 LGHNA, CDR2 YNFKEQ. The J segment lost 1 base and the V segment lost 1 base, leaving 4 bases of the junction unmatched. This clonotype originated in a male donor with ankylosing spondylitis. Material: blood, either unsorted or a sorted T cell fraction (not recorded which). This sequence joins TRBV4-2 and TRBJ2-1, with 7 bases that match TRBD2. Here the CDR3 DNA reads TGTGCCAGCAGCCAAGGGTCTAGCGGTTCCTACAATGAGCAGTTCTTC. Its protein product is CASSQGSSGSYNEQFF.